A single sample is the source of the 24 T cell receptor beta chains below, sequenced in a study of sequential checkpoint blockade in melanoma. Described treatment: randomized to nivolumab then ipilimumab (arm A) or the reverse (arm B). Clones were sequenced by immunoSEQ multiplex PCR, and TCRdb holds only the in-frame ones, with some missing. The sample gives about 28,000 clones, roughly 91% of which show up once; 13% to 15% is in the top ten. The source material was CD8+ T cells sorted from blood (inferred from file names), sampled from a patient given nivolumab and ipilimumab in sequence. The receptor source for this set is a human donor with melanoma.

J is TRBJ2-1 and V is TRBV5-1, with TRBD2 as a possible D gene (6 bases). The CDR3 runs 16 residues. V was shortened by 0 bases and J by 8 bases, with 18 bases between the two germline ends. Germline CDR1 is SGHRS and CDR2 is YFSETQ. The CDR3 nucleotides are TGCGCCAGCAGCTTGGTAGGTGCGGGGCCTCGTGATGAGCAGTTCTTC. It yields the protein CASSLVGAGPRDEQFF.

The rearrangement uses TRBV6-1 and TRBJ2-2; 11 bases map to TRBD2. J was trimmed by 5 bases and V by 0 bases; bases with no gene match: 11. CDR3 length: 19 residues. CDR1 and CDR2 (germline): MNHNS, SASEGT. The DNA for the CDR3 is TGTGCCAGCAGTGAAGCTTTATTAGCGGGAGGGCCCTTAACCGGGGAGCTGTTTTTT. Its protein is CASSEALLAGGPLTGELFF.

V is TRBV2 and J is TRBJ2-3, with D possibly matching TRBD2 (6 bases). V was pared by 6 bases and J by 7 bases, with 26 bases between. CDR3 length: 17 amino acids. CDR1 is SNHLY, CDR2 FYNNEI, per germline. As DNA, the CDR3 is TGTGCCAGCAGCCGCGGGGTTCTGGCGGAGGGAAAGAATACGCAGTATTTT. Translating gives CASSRGVLAEGKNTQYF. Variable domain in full (rest from reference TRBV2 and TRBJ2-3): EPEVTQTPSHQVTQMGQEVILRCVPISNHLYFYWYRQILGQKVEFLVSFYNNEISEKSEIFDDQFSVERPDGSNFTLKIRSTKLEDSAMYFCASSRGVLAEGKNTQYFGPGTRLTVL.

This chain uses TRBV7-6 with TRBJ2-2; 7 positions match TRBD1. This CDR3 is 16 amino acids long. V dropped 0 bases and J dropped 4; count of bases not matched to a gene: 5. The V gene's germline CDR1 is SGHVS and CDR2 FNYEAQ. The CDR3 DNA follows: TGTGCCAGCAGCTTAGCATACAGGGGAACCACCGGGGAGCTGTTTTTT. It is translated as CASSLAYRGTTGELFF.

The chain carries TRBV15 and TRBJ2-5; D possibly corresponds to TRBD2 (6 bases). This CDR3 contains 15 residues. Deletions cut 3 bases from V and 1 base from J, with 12 bases between. Germline-derived CDR1 and CDR2 are LNHNV and YYDKDF (reference sequence). CDR3 bases: TGTGCCACCAGCAGGGGGGGACGGAGCCAAGAGACCCAGTACTTC. It translates to CATSRGGRSQETQYF. The full variable domain, rest sourced from reference TRBV15 and TRBJ2-5, is DAMVIQNPRYQVTQFGKPVTLSCSQTLNHNVMYWYQQKSSQAPKLLFHYYDKDFNNEADTPDNFQSRRPNTSFCFLDIRSPGLGDTAMYLCATSRGGRSQETQYFGPGTRLLVL.

The chain carries TRBV13 and TRBJ2-1; 11 nucleotides align to TRBD2. CDR1 is PRHDT and CDR2 is FYEKMQ in the germline V gene (reference sequence). The V gene end was trimmed by 4 bases and the J gene end by 4 bases; junction bases not matched to a gene: 9. This CDR3 is 17 amino acids long. CDR3 sequence: CASSSRAGTSGYNEQFF. In nucleotides, the CDR3 is TGTGCCAGCAGCTCCCGGGCCGGGACTAGCGGATACAATGAGCAGTTCTTC.

The V call is TRBV27, the J call TRBJ2-1, with 9 bases aligning to TRBD1. V dropped 3 bases and J dropped 7; count of bases not matched to a gene: 7. Germline lookup yields CDR1 MNHEY and CDR2 SMNVEV (reference sequence). The CDR3 is made up of 15 amino acids. The CDR3 nucleotides read TGTGCCAGCAGTTTCGATACAGGGGGCAGAAATGAGCAGTTCTTC. Translated, it gives CASSFDTGGRNEQFF.

This sequence joins TRBV28 and TRBJ2-7, with 7 bases lining up with TRBD2. Germline assignment: CDR1 MDHEN and CDR2 SYDVKM. This CDR3 has 13 residues. With V trimmed by 4 bases and J by 3 bases, 3 bases remained unmatched. DNA for the CDR3: TGTGCCAGCAGTTCCCCGGGAGGCTACGAGCAGTACTTC. Encoded protein: CASSSPGGYEQYF.

V is TRBV5-6 and J is TRBJ1-5; 8 nucleotides line up with TRBD1. CDR1 and CDR2 from the germline V gene are SGHDT and YYEEEE. The CDR3 runs 16 residues. V lost 4 bases and J lost 1; bases outside the gene matches: 7. The CDR3 protein is CASSTWTGSSNQPQHF. In nucleotides, the CDR3 is TGTGCCAGCAGCACCTGGACAGGGTCCAGCAATCAGCCCCAGCATTTT.

The V and J genes are TRBV5-1 and TRBJ2-1; 9 bases fit TRBD2. This CDR3 spans 18 amino acids. From germline, CDR1 is SGHRS and CDR2 YFSETQ. After removal of 5 bases from V and 10 bases from J, the junction contained 22 bases not matched to a gene. CDR3 DNA: TGCGCCAGCAGTTTTGGAGGTAGCGGGAGTGGGTCCATTTGGGAGCAGTTCTTC. Its translation: CASSFGGSGSGSIWEQFF.

The chain combines TRBV27 with TRBJ2-1; tentatively, D is TRBD2 (6 bases). The CDR3 runs to 16 residues. V lost 1 base and J 6 bases, leaving 16 bases between the germline ends. CDR1 MNHEY and CDR2 SMNVEV come from the germline V gene (reference sequence). In DNA, the CDR3 is TGTGCCAGCAGTTTATTGACTGGGACGGGAGCCAATGAGCAGTTCTTC. Its translation: CASSLLTGTGANEQFF.

This chain uses TRBV11-2 with TRBJ1-1; D gene ambiguous. The CDR3 is 13 residues long. Trimming left V 5 bases short and J 2 bases short, with 9 bases between. Germline CDR1 SGHAT, CDR2 FQNNGV. The DNA of the CDR3 is TGTGCCAGCAGCGCAGAAATTAACACTGAAGCTTTCTTT. Its protein is CASSAEINTEAFF.

This clone was seen just once. For the CDR3, the DNA is TGTGCCAGCAGATGGGGGACAGGGGGCTCCTACGAGCAGTACTTC. Translating gives CASRWGTGGSYEQYF. The chain is built from TRBV27 and TRBJ2-7, with 11 bases lining up with TRBD1. V was clipped by 6 bases and J by 0 bases; unmatched bases: 4. CDR1 is MNHEY, CDR2 SMNVEV, per germline (reference sequence). The CDR3 covers 15 residues.

The gene calls are TRBV5-4 and TRBJ1-6, with TRBD1 identical over 8 bases. The CDR3 spans 14 residues. Germline CDR1 reads SGHNT; CDR2 reads YYREEE (reference sequence). The V and J ends lost 5 bases and 10 bases, in that order; junction bases with no gene match: 8. CDR3 protein: CASSSGTGASPLHF. DNA of the CDR3: TGTGCCAGCAGTTCCGGGACAGGAGCCTCACCCCTCCACTTT.

CDR3 amino acids: CASNRQNSPGELFF. The CDR3 DNA follows: TGTGCCAGCAACCGACAAAATTCACCCGGGGAGCTGTTTTTT. The chain is built from TRBV28 and TRBJ2-2; D unclear. CDR1 and CDR2 from the germline V gene are MDHEN and SYDVKM. Trimming stripped 7 bases from V and 6 bases from J, with 15 bases between. The CDR3 is made up of 14 amino acids.

The table lists this clone with a few counts. A far bigger clonotype differs at one base, so this is likely a read error. The sample has other DNA sequences that encode this CDR3 too. CDR3 bases: TGCGCCAGCAGCCAAGAGGCGGGGAGCTCCTACAATGAGCAGTTCTTC. Protein product: CASSQEAGSSYNEQFF. The rearrangement joins TRBV4-1 to TRBJ2-1, with a possible D match to TRBD2 (6 bases). Trimming took 0 bases from V and 0 from J, leaving 9 bases between them. This CDR3 region has 16 residues. Per the germline V gene, CDR1 is MGHRA and CDR2 is YSYEKL.

This sequence joins TRBV4-3 and TRBJ1-2; D perhaps matches TRBD1 (5 bases). V lost 0 bases to trimming and J lost 6 bases, with 11 bases between them. The CDR3 length is 14 residues. The germline CDR1 and CDR2 sequences are LGHNA and YSLEER. The CDR3: CASSQDRRGDGYTF. The DNA of the CDR3 is TGCGCCAGCAGCCAAGACAGGCGGGGGGATGGCTACACCTTC.

This chain uses TRBV5-8 with TRBJ1-5, with TRBD1 as a possible D gene (5 bases). CDR1 SGHTS and CDR2 YDEGEE come from the germline V gene. CDR3 length: 15 residues. V was pared by 4 bases and J by 5 bases, with 16 bases between. The CDR3 DNA follows: TGTGCCAGCAGCGCCATCGGGGGGTGGGATCAGCCCCAGCATTTT. It yields the protein CASSAIGGWDQPQHF. Complete variable domain (other parts from reference TRBV5-8 and TRBJ1-5): EAGVTQSPTHLIKTRGQQATLRCSPISGHTSVYWYQQALGLGLQFLLWYDEGEERNRGNFPPRFSGRQFPNYSSELNVNALELEDSALYLCASSAIGGWDQPQHFGDGTRLSIL.

The rearrangement uses TRBV6-5 and TRBJ1-1, with 9 bases fitting TRBD1. V lost 8 bases, J lost 3 bases, and 7 bases stayed unmatched. There are 14 residues in the CDR3. From germline, CDR1 is MNHEY and CDR2 SVGAGI. The CDR3 region is CASWAGTGYTEAFF. In nucleotides, the CDR3 is TGTGCCAGCTGGGCCGGGACAGGGTACACTGAAGCTTTCTTT.

The chain employs TRBV6-1 and TRBJ1-5; D call uncertain. In germline, CDR1 is MNHNS, CDR2 SASEGT. The V end lost 1 base, the J end lost 0 bases, and 22 bases lay between the germline ends. CDR3 length: 20 residues. CDR3: CASSEDSYGGRWDSNQPQHF. The CDR3, as DNA: TGTGCCAGCAGTGAAGATAGTTATGGAGGGAGGTGGGATAGCAATCAGCCCCAGCATTTT.

In its sample, this clone was seen a few times. The chain joins TRBV7-3 to TRBJ1-2; weak D call: TRBD1 (6 bases). This CDR3 has 13 residues. The germline CDR1 and CDR2 sequences are SGHTA and FQGTGA. V was cut by 5 bases and J by 4 bases, with 11 bases left in between. CDR3 sequence: CASSMGGRYGYTF. The CDR3 DNA reads TGTGCCAGCAGCATGGGGGGGCGCTATGGCTACACCTTC.

V gene TRBV9 combines with J gene TRBJ1-1, with D unresolved. The germline V and J ends were trimmed by 3 bases and 8 bases, with 8 bases remaining between them. Germline assignment: CDR1 SGDLS and CDR2 YYNGEE. The CDR3 is 11 amino acids. The chain's CDR3 is CASSEVREAFF. CDR3 nucleotides: TGTGCCAGCAGCGAGGTCAGGGAAGCTTTCTTT.

This clone was observed a single time. The genes are TRBV4-1 and TRBJ2-2, with 11 bases identical to TRBD2. Trimming at V came to 1 base and at J to 3 bases, leaving 1 base not matched to a gene. CDR3 size: 16 residues. Germline V CDR1 and CDR2: MGHRA, YSYEKL. The CDR3, as DNA: TGCGCCAGCAGCCAAGTACTAGCGGGGGACACCGGGGAGCTGTTTTTT. The encoded protein is CASSQVLAGDTGELFF.

The chain is built from TRBV9 and TRBJ1-2; D might be TRBD1 (6 bases). Germline V gene sequence: CDR1 SGDLS, CDR2 YYNGEE. Trimming removed 2 bases at V and 4 bases at J, with 21 bases between. The CDR3 is 17 amino acids. The CDR3 loop is CASSVGAGVWHIYGYTF. DNA for the CDR3: TGTGCCAGCAGCGTGGGGGCAGGGGTCTGGCATATCTATGGCTACACCTTC.